This T cell receptor beta chain was found in a study of T cell responses to AZD1222 COVID-19 vaccine (TCRdb year 2021). At the level of the whole study: A total of just over 230 trial participants underwent TCR sequencing, of whom 207 had received two doses of AZD1222 and approximately 26 had received two doses of the MenACWY control vaccine. Trial participants were enrolled by age into subgroups of 18-55, 56-69 and 70-plus years, and 148, 28 and 57 TCR-sequenced participants, respectively, were included in these subgroups.

The germline V gene (reference sequence) supplies CDR1 SGHNT and CDR2 YYREEE. The CDR3, from cysteine to phenylalanine, totals 13 residues. The CDR3 DNA has 39 bases and is translated from base 1. The sample's time point label, decoded: about 28 days (+/-7) after the second vaccine dose. Because spike-specific TCR depth and breadth did not differ between the two schedules, AZD1222 recipients who got a second dose at roughly 4 weeks were pooled with those who got a second dose at roughly 12 weeks. The vaccinee samples were drawn from two UK trials, COV001 and COV002, one of which was a single-blind randomized controlled phase 2/3 trial testing AZD1222 (ChAdOx1 nCoV-19) in healthy adults. For TCRbeta chain sequencing, PBMC samples from trial participants were taken at day 0 and at day 28 after the second dose. The CDR3 regions of human TCRbeta chains were subjected to immunosequencing. In the source study's methods: TCRs in the repertoires were matched against a reference library of SARS-CoV-2-specific TCRs that had been generated with the MIRA antigen-specificity platform. Breadth meant the fraction of unique TCRs that were SARS-CoV-2-associated, whereas depth meant the fraction of total T cells that were SARS-CoV-2-associated. Using the MIRA data, each spike-specific TCR was mapped to the spike region that the TCR reacts to and placed in a CD4 or CD8 class. Log10-transformed breadth and depth values were compared by one-way ANOVA with Sidak's multiple comparisons tests. This immuneACCESS table, as held by TCRdb, lists in-frame sequences with V and J called but not all clones. Of the missing ones, under half trace to an unresolved V gene in checked studies; the others have no known cause. That table supplies the V and J calls and clone size; D and trimming were determined from the DNA. The sample table shows about 53,000 clones, and about nine tenths are seen once. Approximately 2.5% of the sample is taken by the ten largest.

Findings and caveats that apply to the study as a whole: Conclusions about previously exposed vaccinees are limited because only six or seven AZD1222 recipients were SARS-CoV-2 seropositive at baseline. After two AZD1222 doses, spike-specific TCR breadth and depth were significantly higher than at day 0 and than in MenACWY recipients. Nearly half of unique spike-specific TCRs reportedly recognized epitopes outside regions mutated in the B.1.351 and B.1.1.7 variants. CD4 TCRs associated with the vaccine covered the entire spike protein, and the dominant responses were in regions 160-218 and 743-854. Participants were mostly white British, with more females than males. The authors suggested clonal diversity may have been underestimated. The 56-69-year group was small, and its depth increase did not reach significance, likely because of low power. Because no samples from the day 14 peak response were available, repertoires could be characterized only after the peak T cell response.

The count of this clone is one. This receptor's antigen is unknown. A junction end diverges from the germline sequence, so it may reflect a read error. The sequences come from peripheral blood, collected 28 days after the second AZD1222 dose. The receptor was isolated from an adult who received the AZD1222 COVID-19 vaccine. The sequence links TRBV5-4 to TRBJ1-3; matching of 6 bases hints at TRBD1 as the D gene. The sequence in DNA is TGTGCCAGCAGCCAGGAAGACAGGATCCCGCTCGCCTTT. Translated, this gives CASSQEDRIPLAF.